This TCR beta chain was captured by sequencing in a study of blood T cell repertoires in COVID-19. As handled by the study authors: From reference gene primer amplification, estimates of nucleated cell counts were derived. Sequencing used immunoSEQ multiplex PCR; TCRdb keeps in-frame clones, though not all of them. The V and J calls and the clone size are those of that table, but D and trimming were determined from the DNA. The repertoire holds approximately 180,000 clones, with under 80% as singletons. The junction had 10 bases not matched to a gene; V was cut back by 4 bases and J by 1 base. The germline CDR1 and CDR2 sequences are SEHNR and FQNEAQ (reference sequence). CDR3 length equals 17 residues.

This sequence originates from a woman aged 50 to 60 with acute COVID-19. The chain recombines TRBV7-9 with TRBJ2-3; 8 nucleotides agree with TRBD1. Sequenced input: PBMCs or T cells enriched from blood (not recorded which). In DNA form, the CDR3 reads TGTGCCAGCAGCTCCCCCCCGGACAGGGAGGGCACAGATACGCAGTATTTT. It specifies CASSSPPDREGTDTQYF.